This T cell receptor beta chain was sequenced for a study of blood T cell repertoires in COVID-19. Whole-study context: The origin of the acute and convalescent COVID-19 samples was the United States, Italy and Spain. Nucleic acid was either cDNA or gDNA, and it came from T cells, B-cell-depleted T cells, or PBMCs.

As originally analysed: Amplifying reference gene primers gave estimates of nucleated cell counts. Some clones are missing from TCRdb's copy, which holds only in-frame ones; the method was immunoSEQ multiplex PCR. The V and J calls and the clone size are those of that table, but D and trimming were determined from the DNA. The sample has about 190,000 clones, 70% to 90% seen once. Between the trimmed V and J ends, which lost 1 base and 1 base, there was a span of 10 bases. The CDR3 has 15 residues. Germline CDR1 SGHTA, CDR2 FQGTGA. The TCR comes from a woman aged 70-85 years with active or convalescent COVID-19. The sequenced material came from peripheral blood. The chain combines TRBV7-3 with TRBJ2-5; no firm D call. CDR3 coding DNA: TGTGCCAGCAGCTTAAACCCAGGTCCCCAAGAGACCCAGTACTTC. It encodes CASSLNPGPQETQYF.